The sequence of this TCR beta chain was determined in a study of T cell changes during pregnancy in multiple sclerosis. V lost 6 bases, J lost 0 bases, and 0 bases stayed unmatched. The CDR3 extends over 13 amino acids. Germline V lookup: CDR1 SNHLY, CDR2 FYNNEI. This table comes from immunoSEQ multiplex PCR, and its TCRdb copy is limited to in-frame clones, with some not included. The data hold over 70,000 clones, with about 92% observed a single time. This clone was counted a single time. Source: peripheral blood, taken in the third trimester of pregnancy. The sequence was obtained from a female donor in good health, enrolled as a control in a pregnancy study. The rearrangement links TRBV2 to TRBJ2-3; TRBD1 matches 7 bases. The CDR3 loop reads CASRDRSTDTQYF. The DNA of the CDR3 is TGTGCCAGCAGGGACAGGAGCACAGATACGCAGTATTTT.